This is a list of T cell receptor beta chains from one sample in a study of cytomegalovirus exposure and HLA in healthy donors. Generated by immunoSEQ multiplex PCR, the TCRdb table keeps only in-frame clones and is missing some. The repertoire holds about 89,000 clones, with roughly 70% as singletons. Material for sequencing was PBMCs. Every receptor here comes from a male donor in good health and CMV-seronegative. The CDR3 runs from the conserved cysteine through the conserved F or W. The order of the fields is J gene, V gene, clone size, D gene, CDR3 DNA, CDR3 protein. A D gene is named only where the DNA matches it firmly. Clone size is shown for a subset of rows, as once, few, many or a class of expanded clone.

TRBJ2-1	TRBV2	-	TRBD2	TGTGCCAGCAGTGATACGCCTAGCGGAGTAACGGGCAATGAGCAGTTCTTC	CASSDTPSGVTGNEQFF
TRBJ2-5	TRBV7-2	-	TRBD1	TGTGCCAGCAGCCTGGACAGGGGGCAAGAGACCCAGTACTTC	CASSLDRGQETQYF
TRBJ2-2	TRBV2	-	-	TGTGCCAGCAGCACGGGACGGGGGACCGGGGAGCTGTTTTTT	CASSTGRGTGELFF
TRBJ2-1	TRBV7-2	-	-	TGTGCCAGCGGCCCTAGGGGCTACAATGAGCAGTTCTTC	CASGPRGYNEQFF
TRBJ2-7	TRBV5-1	-	TRBD1	TGCGCCAGCAGCGGGACCGGGACAGAGCTTGCCTACGAGCAGTACTTC	CASSGTGTELAYEQYF
TRBJ2-7	TRBV5-6	-	-	TGTGCCAGCAGCCTTATAGGGCAGGGGTCCTACGAGCAGTACTTC	CASSLIGQGSYEQYF
TRBJ2-7	TRBV6-1	-	-	TGTGCCAGCAGTGAATTTAGTTTTTCGTCCTACGAGCAGTACTTC	CASSEFSFSSYEQYF
TRBJ2-7	TRBV4-1	-	-	TGCGCCAGCAGCCAAGATTTGGGCAGGTTCTCCTACGAGCAGTACTTC	CASSQDLGRFSYEQYF
TRBJ2-1	TRBV19	-	TRBD1	TGTGCCAGTAGTTTCTCGGACAGGGTCTACAATGAGCAGTTCTTC	CASSFSDRVYNEQFF
TRBJ2-7	TRBV5-6	-	TRBD1	TGTGCCAGCAGCTTGGCCGAGACAGGGGGCTCGGACGAGCAGTACTTC	CASSLAETGGSDEQYF
TRBJ1-5	TRBV7-2	-	-	TGTGCCAGCAGCCCCTCGAATCAGCCCCAGCATTTT	CASSPSNQPQHF
TRBJ2-3	TRBV7-2	-	-	TGTGCCAGCAGCTTAAGTGGGGGAGGATTAACAGATACGCAGTATTTT	CASSLSGGGLTDTQYF
TRBJ1-2	TRBV29-1	-	TRBD1	TGCAGCGTGGACAGGACGGCTAACTATGGCTACACCTTC	CSVDRTANYGYTF
TRBJ1-2	TRBV28	-	TRBD1	TGTGCCAGCAGGTCGACAGGGGGCGTGAGCTACACCTTC	CASRSTGGVSYTF
TRBJ1-3	TRBV7-8	-	-	TGTGCCAGCAGCCCGGGGACATCTGGAAACACCATATATTTT	CASSPGTSGNTIYF
TRBJ2-3	TRBV5-4	-	-	TGTGCCAGCAGCTTGCTGAACTCCGGCACAGATACGCAGTATTTT	CASSLLNSGTDTQYF
TRBJ2-7	TRBV10-3	-	-	TGTGCCTCAGGGGGGGGCAGGAGCGGGGGAACCTACGAGCAGTACTTC	CASGGGRSGGTYEQYF
TRBJ2-6	TRBV30	-	TRBD1	TGTGCCAAGAGGACAGGGATCTCTGGGGCCAACGTCCTGACTTTC	CAKRTGISGANVLTF
TRBJ2-3	TRBV15	-	-	TGTGCCACCAGCAGAGGAGATCCTACAGATACGCAGTATTTT	CATSRGDPTDTQYF
TRBJ2-1	TRBV27	-	TRBD2	TGTGCCAGCAGTTTATCCGGGAGGGGGGAAATGTTCTTC	CASSLSGRGEMFF
TRBJ1-1	TRBV5-4	-	-	TGTGCCAGCAGCTTGGTCGGTTTGTACACTGAAGCTTTCTTT	CASSLVGLYTEAFF
TRBJ1-1	TRBV4-1	-	-	TGCGCCAGCAGCCAAGCCGGGAACACTGAAGCTTTCTTT	CASSQAGNTEAFF
TRBJ1-1	TRBV27	-	-	TGTGCCAGCATGGGCCTCACTGAAGCTTTCTTT	CASMGLTEAFF
TRBJ2-7	TRBV5-4	-	TRBD2	TGTGCCAGCAGTCTAGCGGGGGGGTTGGGCGAGCAGTACTTC	CASSLAGGLGEQYF
TRBJ1-1	TRBV6-5	-	-	TGTGCCAGCAGCCCCCGTACGGGAAGGAACACTGAAGCTTTCTTT	CASSPRTGRNTEAFF
TRBJ1-3	TRBV28	-	TRBD1	TGTGCCAGCAGTTGGTCGAGGACAGGGTCTGGAAACACCATATATTTT	CASSWSRTGSGNTIYF
TRBJ2-3	TRBV13	few	TRBD2	TGTGCCAGCAGCTCAGCGGGAGGGCCTAGCACAGATACGCAGTATTTT	CASSSAGGPSTDTQYF